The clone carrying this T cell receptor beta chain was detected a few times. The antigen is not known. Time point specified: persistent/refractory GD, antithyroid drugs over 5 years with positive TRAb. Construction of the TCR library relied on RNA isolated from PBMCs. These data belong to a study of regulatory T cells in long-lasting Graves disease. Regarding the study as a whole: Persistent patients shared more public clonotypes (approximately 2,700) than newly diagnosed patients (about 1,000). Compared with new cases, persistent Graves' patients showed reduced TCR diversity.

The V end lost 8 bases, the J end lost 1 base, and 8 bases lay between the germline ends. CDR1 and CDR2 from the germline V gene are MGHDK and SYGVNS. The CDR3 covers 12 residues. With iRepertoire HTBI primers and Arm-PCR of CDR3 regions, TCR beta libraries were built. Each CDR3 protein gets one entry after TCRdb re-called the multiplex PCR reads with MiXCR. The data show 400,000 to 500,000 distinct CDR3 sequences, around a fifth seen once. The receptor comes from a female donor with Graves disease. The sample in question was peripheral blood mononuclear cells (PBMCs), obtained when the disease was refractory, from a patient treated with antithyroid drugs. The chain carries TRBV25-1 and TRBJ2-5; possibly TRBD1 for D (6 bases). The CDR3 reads CASGQTQETQYF. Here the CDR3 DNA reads TGTGCCAGCGGACAGACCCAAGAGACCCAGTACTTC.